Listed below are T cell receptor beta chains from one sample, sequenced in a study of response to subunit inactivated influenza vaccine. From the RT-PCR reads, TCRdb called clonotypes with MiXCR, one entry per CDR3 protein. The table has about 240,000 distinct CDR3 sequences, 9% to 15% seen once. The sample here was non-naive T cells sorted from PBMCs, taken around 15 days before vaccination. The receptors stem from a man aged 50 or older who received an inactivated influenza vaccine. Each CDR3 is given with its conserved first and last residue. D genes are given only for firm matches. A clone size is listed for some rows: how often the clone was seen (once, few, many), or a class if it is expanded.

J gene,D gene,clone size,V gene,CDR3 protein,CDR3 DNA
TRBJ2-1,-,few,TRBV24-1,CATSDSKKSSYNEQFF,TGTGCCACCAGTGATTCAAAGAAAAGCTCCTACAATGAGCAGTTCTTC
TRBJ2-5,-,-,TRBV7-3,CASSLKAKETQYF,TGTGCCAGCAGCTTAAAGGCTAAAGAGACCCAGTACTTC
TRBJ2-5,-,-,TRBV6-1,CASILLGVQYF,TGTGCCAGCATTTTATTAGGGGTCCAGTACTTC
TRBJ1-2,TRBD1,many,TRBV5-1,CASSSTGDYGYTF,TGCGCCAGCAGCTCGACAGGGGACTATGGCTACACCTTC
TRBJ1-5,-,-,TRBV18,CASSLAATQPQHF,TGTGCCAGCTCACTGGCGGCTACTCAGCCCCAGCATTTT
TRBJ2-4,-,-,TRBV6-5,CASSYVQGADIQYF,TGTGCCAGCAGTTACGTACAGGGTGCGGACATTCAGTACTTC
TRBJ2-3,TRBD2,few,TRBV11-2,CASSLRSLAGGRSDTQYF,TGTGCCAGCAGCCTCCGCTCACTAGCGGGGGGGCGTTCAGATACGCAGTATTTT
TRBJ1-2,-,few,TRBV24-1,CATSDPTPYGYTF,TGTGCCACCAGTGACCCGACTCCCTATGGCTACACCTTC
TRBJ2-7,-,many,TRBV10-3,CAVSEGTNEQYF,TGTGCCGTCTCCGAGGGAACCAACGAGCAGTACTTC
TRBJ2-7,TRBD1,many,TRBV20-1,CSARDRAGTGVYEQYF,TGCAGTGCTAGAGACCGGGCCGGGACAGGGGTATACGAGCAGTACTTC
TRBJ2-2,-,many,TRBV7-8,CASSLAPPGELFF,TGTGCCAGCAGCTTAGCGCCCCCCGGGGAGCTGTTTTTT
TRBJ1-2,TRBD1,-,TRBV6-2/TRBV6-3,CASSSMLQGADGYTF,TGTGCCAGCAGCTCGATGCTACAGGGGGCAGATGGCTACACCTTC
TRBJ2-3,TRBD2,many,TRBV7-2,CASSPRTSGRDTQYF,TGTGCCAGCAGCCCCCGGACTAGCGGGAGAGATACGCAGTATTTT
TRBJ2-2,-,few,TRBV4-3,CASSQVGQGRTGELFF,TGCGCCAGCAGCCAAGTCGGGCAAGGGCGGACCGGGGAGCTGTTTTTT
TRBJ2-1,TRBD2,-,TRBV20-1,CSARGGTSQFF,TGCAGTGCTAGGGGGGGGACGTCGCAGTTCTTC
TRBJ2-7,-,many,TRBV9,CASSVGTSRDEQYF,TGTGCCAGCAGCGTAGGTACTAGCAGGGACGAGCAGTACTTC
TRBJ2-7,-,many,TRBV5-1,CASSLDPGTSYEQYF,TGCGCCAGCAGCTTGGATCCGGGGACCTCCTACGAGCAGTACTTC
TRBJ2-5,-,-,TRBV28,CASSFGQPQETQYF,TGTGCCAGCAGTTTTGGACAGCCGCAAGAGACCCAGTACTTC
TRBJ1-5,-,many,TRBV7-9,CASTQGSNQPQHF,TGTGCCAGCACCCAGGGCAGCAATCAGCCCCAGCATTTT
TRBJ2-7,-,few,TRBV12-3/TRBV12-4,CASSSRGAPDEQYF,TGTGCCAGCAGTTCCAGGGGGGCGCCGGACGAGCAGTACTTC
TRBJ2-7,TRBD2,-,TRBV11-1,CASSLFRRGSEQYF,TGTGCCAGCAGCTTATTCCGGCGGGGGAGCGAGCAGTACTTC
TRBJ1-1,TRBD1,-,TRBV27,CASTGAGGYTEAFF,TGTGCCAGCACTGGGGCAGGGGGCTACACTGAAGCTTTCTTT
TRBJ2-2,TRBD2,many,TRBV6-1,CASKKGQPGLAGVTGELFF,TGTGCCAGCAAAAAGGGCCAACCGGGACTAGCGGGAGTCACCGGGGAGCTGTTTTTT
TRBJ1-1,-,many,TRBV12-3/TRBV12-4,CASSLKGQTLLKAFF,TGTGCCAGCAGTTTAAAGGGGCAGACACTCCTTAAAGCTTTCTTT
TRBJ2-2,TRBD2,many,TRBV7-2,CASSAGLAGLNTGELFF,TGTGCCAGCAGCGCGGGACTAGCGGGGTTAAACACCGGGGAGCTGTTTTTT
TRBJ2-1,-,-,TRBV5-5,CASSRMGEPLDEQFF,TGTGCCAGCAGCCGGATGGGAGAACCGCTCGATGAGCAGTTCTTC
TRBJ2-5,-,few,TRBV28,CASSPGRGWETQYF,TGTGCCAGCAGCCCGGGGAGAGGGTGGGAGACCCAGTACTTC
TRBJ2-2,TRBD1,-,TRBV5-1,CASKGQSSWTGELFF,TGCGCCAGTAAGGGACAGTCCTCTTGGACCGGGGAGCTGTTTTTT
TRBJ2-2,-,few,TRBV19,CASSIVGITGELFF,TGTGCCAGTAGTATAGTTGGGATCACCGGGGAGCTGTTTTTT
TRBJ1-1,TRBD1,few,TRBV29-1,CSVERTGLNTEAFF,TGCAGCGTTGAAAGGACAGGGTTGAACACTGAAGCTTTCTTT
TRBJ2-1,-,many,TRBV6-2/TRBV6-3,CASSYSRTGLWTSDYNEQFF,TGTGCCAGCAGTTACTCTAGGACAGGGTTATGGACTAGCGACTACAATGAGCAGTTCTTC
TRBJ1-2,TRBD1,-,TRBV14,CASSQLRGEGASTF,TGTGCCAGCAGCCAACTTAGAGGGGAGGGGGCCAGCACCTTC
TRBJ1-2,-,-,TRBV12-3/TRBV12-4,CASSLSGNGYGYTF,TGTGCCAGCAGCCTATCGGGAAACGGCTATGGCTACACCTTC
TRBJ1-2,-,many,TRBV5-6,CASSFSGRLGRGYTF,TGTGCCAGCAGCTTTTCGGGCCGGTTGGGGAGAGGCTACACCTTC
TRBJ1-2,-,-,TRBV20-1,CSASQGDYGYTF,TGCAGTGCTAGTCAGGGTGACTATGGCTACACCTTC
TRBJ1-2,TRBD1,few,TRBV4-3,CASSQLTGGASGYTF,TGCGCCAGCAGCCAGCTGACAGGGGGCGCATCGGGCTACACCTTC
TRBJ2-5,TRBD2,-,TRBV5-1,CASTGGQETQYF,TGCGCCAGCACGGGGGGACAAGAGACCCAGTACTTC
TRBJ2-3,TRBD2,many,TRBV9,CASSVELAGGPGTDTQYF,TGTGCCAGCAGCGTAGAACTAGCGGGAGGGCCAGGGACAGATACGCAGTATTTT
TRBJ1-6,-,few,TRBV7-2,CASSLNPGYRAAF,TGTGCCAGCAGCCTAAACCCTGGGTACAGGGCCGCCTTT
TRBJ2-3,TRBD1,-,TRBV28,CARTPGLGQSEDTQYF,TGTGCCAGGACCCCCGGGTTGGGACAGTCGGAAGATACGCAGTATTTT
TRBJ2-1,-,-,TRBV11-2,CASSFYGDEQFF,TGTGCCAGCAGCTTCTATGGAGATGAGCAGTTCTTC
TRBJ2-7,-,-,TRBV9,CASSAGSAYEQYF,TGTGCCAGCAGCGCCGGGTCGGCCTACGAGCAGTACTTC
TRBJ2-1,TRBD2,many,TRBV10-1,CASSLADNEQFF,TGCGCCAGCAGCCTAGCGGACAATGAGCAGTTCTTC
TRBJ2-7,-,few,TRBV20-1,CSASTGLEQYF,TGCAGTGCTAGTACGGGTCTCGAGCAGTACTTC
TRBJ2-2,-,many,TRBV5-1,CASSLRAASNTGELFF,TGCGCCAGCAGCCTCCGGGCCGCTAGTAACACCGGGGAGCTGTTTTTT
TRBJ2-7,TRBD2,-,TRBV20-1,CSARDVSGGRGYEQYF,TGCAGTGCTAGAGATGTTAGCGGGGGAAGAGGCTACGAGCAGTACTTC
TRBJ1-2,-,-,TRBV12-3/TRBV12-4,CASSNRAGYTF,TGTGCCAGCAGTAACAGGGCTGGCTACACCTTC
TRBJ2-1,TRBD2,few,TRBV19,CASSLIAGGVYNEQFF,TGTGCCAGTAGTCTTATAGCGGGAGGGGTCTACAATGAGCAGTTCTTC
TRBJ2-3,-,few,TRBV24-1,CATSDSRTGWGADTQYF,TGTGCCACCAGTGATTCCCGGACAGGCTGGGGGGCAGATACGCAGTATTTT
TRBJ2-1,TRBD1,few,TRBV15,CATSRERQGIYNEQFF,TGTGCCACCAGCAGAGAACGACAGGGGATCTACAATGAGCAGTTCTTC
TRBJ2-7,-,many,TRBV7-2,CASSLAYGTRRRQYF,TGTGCCAGCAGCTTAGCATACGGGACACGCCGGCGGCAGTACTTC